Below are 21 T cell receptor beta chains sequenced from a single sample in a study of blood T cell repertoires in COVID-19. Sequencing used immunoSEQ multiplex PCR; TCRdb keeps in-frame clones, though not all of them. The data show 70,000 to 100,000 clones, with approximately 78% seen just once and 15% held by the top ten. Sequencing input: peripheral blood. These receptors came from a woman at least 80 years old with acute or convalescent COVID-19.

The chain links TRBV29-1 to TRBJ2-7, with D possibly TRBD2 on 6 matching bases. Per germline, CDR1 SQVTM and CDR2 ANQGSEA. V was shortened by 7 bases and J by 6 bases, with 19 bases between the two germline ends. The CDR3 is made up of 13 amino acids. The CDR3: CSAIPVLGGEQYF. In nucleotides, the CDR3 is TGCAGCGCGATCCCGGTACTGGGGGGCGAGCAGTACTTC.

This rearrangement joins TRBV29-1 to TRBJ1-1; 7 bases map to TRBD1. CDR1 is SQVTM and CDR2 is ANQGSEA in the germline V gene. This CDR3 contains 16 residues. The junction had 16 bases not matched to a gene; V was cut back by 7 bases and J by 2 bases. CDR3 residues: CSAGHHYDRVNTEAFF. CDR3 DNA sequence: TGCAGCGCTGGCCACCACTACGACAGGGTAAACACTGAAGCTTTCTTT.

The chain employs TRBV10-3 and TRBJ1-2; TRBD1 matches 7 bases. Germline V lookup: CDR1 ENHRY, CDR2 SYGVKD. The CDR3 is 13 amino acids. J gave up 6 bases and V 4 bases, and 5 bases lay outside the gene matches. DNA of the CDR3: TGTGCCATCAGTGCACAGGGGATCGATGGCTACACCTTC. Encoded protein: CAISAQGIDGYTF.

This clone was detected only once. CDR3 in DNA: TGTGCCAGCAGCTTCGGCGGGACAGGGAGTATGGATACGCAGTATTTT. Its translation is CASSFGGTGSMDTQYF. The chain combines TRBV7-2 with TRBJ2-3; 9 bases agree with TRBD1. The CDR3 is 16 amino acids. The ends lost 3 bases at V and 6 bases at J; junction bases unmatched: 10. CDR1 and CDR2 from the germline V gene are SGHTA and FQGNSA.

The V gene is TRBV30, the J gene TRBJ1-1, with 8 bases aligning to TRBD1. This CDR3 is 11 amino acids long. V dropped 8 bases and J dropped 4; count of bases not matched to a gene: 3. Germline V gene lookup returns CDR1 GTSNPN and CDR2 SVGIG (reference sequence). The CDR3 region has the DNA TGTGCCCGACAGGGGTTCACTGAAGCTTTCTTT. Protein sequence: CARQGFTEAFF.

V and J are TRBV18 and TRBJ2-7, with 7 bases identical to TRBD1. Losses at the gene ends were 5 bases for V and 2 bases for J; bases not matched to a gene: 12. Germline V lookup: CDR1 KGHSH, CDR2 LQKENI. The CDR3 spans 16 residues. In DNA, the CDR3 is TGTGCCAGCTCAGCATCACGGGACAGAATCCCCTACGAGCAGTACTTC. This gives the protein CASSASRDRIPYEQYF. Combining the CDR3 with reference TRBV18 and TRBJ2-7 gives the whole variable domain NAGVMQNPRHLVRRRGQEARLRCSPMKGHSHVYWYRQLPEEGLKFMVYLQKENIIDESGMPKERFSAEFPKEGPSILRIQQVVRGDSAAYFCASSASRDRIPYEQYFGPGTRLTVT.

This clone showed up just a few times. The chain is built from TRBV4-1 and TRBJ2-7; 8 bases fit TRBD1. CDR1 and CDR2 (germline): MGHRA, YSYEKL. The CDR3 contains 13 residues. The V and J ends lost 6 bases and 3 bases, in that order; junction bases with no gene match: 4. The CDR3 bases are TGCGCCAGCAGTCCGACAGGGGTCTACGAGCAGTACTTC. This codes for CASSPTGVYEQYF.

V and J are TRBV4-2 and TRBJ2-3, with TRBD2 matching 12 bases. Germline-derived CDR1 and CDR2 are LGHNA and YNFKEQ. With V trimmed by 4 bases and J by 4 bases, 15 bases remained unmatched. This CDR3 spans 19 amino acids. CDR3 nucleotides: TGTGCCAGCAGCCCCGGACTGGGCCTAGCGGGGGGGCGGTCAGATACGCAGTATTTT. Residues: CASSPGLGLAGGRSDTQYF.

The CDR3 protein is CASSSVGSPSEKLFF. Here the CDR3 DNA reads TGTGCCAGCAGCTCAGTGGGGAGTCCGAGTGAAAAACTGTTTTTT. The V and J genes are TRBV11-2 and TRBJ1-4; no definite D call. This CDR3 has 15 residues. V was pared by 4 bases and J by 7 bases, with 16 bases between. In germline, CDR1 is SGHAT, CDR2 FQNNGV.

In this sample, this clone turned up once. The CDR3 reads CASSSRPDTKTANTGELFF. CDR3 nucleotide sequence: TGTGCCAGCAGCTCCCGTCCGGACACAAAAACCGCGAACACCGGGGAGCTGTTTTTT. This chain uses TRBV21-1 with TRBJ2-2; the table gives TRBD1 as D, unverified against the DNA. TRBV21-1 is assigned pseudogene status. The CDR3 is 19 amino acids.

The rearrangement uses TRBV6-6 and TRBJ2-7; no definite D call. The CDR3 length is 13 residues. V lost 0 bases, J lost 5 bases, and 8 bases lay in between. Germline V gene lookup returns CDR1 MNHNY and CDR2 SVGAGI (reference sequence). This CDR3 reads CASSYSGVHEQYF. In nucleotides, the CDR3 is TGTGCCAGCAGTTACTCGGGCGTCCACGAGCAGTACTTC.

This clone was seen once. The chain joins TRBV6-5 to TRBJ1-1, with 8 bases lining up with TRBD1. There are 15 residues in the CDR3. The germline V gene encodes CDR1 MNHEY and CDR2 SVGAGI. Trimming removed 6 bases from V and 7 bases from J; junction bases left unmatched: 13. CDR3: CASSQDRVANLEAFF. CDR3 DNA sequence: TGTGCCAGCAGCCAGGACAGGGTTGCAAATCTTGAAGCTTTCTTT.

This clone was observed a handful of times. This chain joins TRBV7-9 and TRBJ1-5, with TRBD1 matching 7 bases. The CDR3 has 13 amino acids. Germline values: CDR1 SEHNR, CDR2 FQNEAQ (reference sequence). The V gene end was trimmed by 6 bases and the J gene end by 6 bases; junction bases not matched to a gene: 5. CDR3 bases: TGTGCCAGCAGGAGGGGGCTCGGTCAGCCCCAGCATTTT. Translating gives CASRRGLGQPQHF.

The V call is TRBV7-9, the J call TRBJ2-5; D may be TRBD1 (6 bases). Germline assignment: CDR1 SEHNR and CDR2 FQNEAQ (reference sequence). CDR3 length equals 15 residues. Trimming left V 0 bases short and J 5 bases short, with 13 bases between. The CDR3 spells CASSLAGAFYETQYF. CDR3 nucleotide sequence: TGTGCCAGCAGCTTAGCGGGGGCGTTTTATGAGACCCAGTACTTC.

The chain uses TRBV14 and TRBJ1-1, with a weak D call TRBD1 (5 bases). CDR1 SGHDN and CDR2 FVKESK come from the germline V gene. The CDR3 has 15 amino acids. Trimming left V 1 base short and J 0 bases short, with 9 bases between. The DNA for the CDR3 is TGTGCCAGCAGCCAAGCCCAGGGAATGAACACTGAAGCTTTCTTT. Translation gives CASSQAQGMNTEAFF.

The chain links TRBV19 to TRBJ1-2, with 7 bases aligning to TRBD1. V was pared by 8 bases and J by 5 bases, with 11 bases of the junction left unmatched. CDR3 size: 14 residues. Germline loops: CDR1 LNHDA, CDR2 SQIVND (reference sequence). This CDR3 is CASQRQGERYGYTF. The DNA of the CDR3 is TGTGCCAGTCAGCGACAGGGTGAGAGGTATGGCTACACCTTC.

This clone occurred a few times. V is TRBV19 and J is TRBJ1-5, with D maybe TRBD1 (6 bases). The CDR3 consists of 13 residues. Germline lookup yields CDR1 LNHDA and CDR2 SQIVND (reference sequence). Trimming took off 11 bases at V and 1 base at J, with 12 bases between the two ends. This CDR3 reads CAVRGLSNQPQHF. The CDR3 coding sequence is TGTGCCGTGAGGGGGTTGAGCAATCAGCCCCAGCATTTT.

This chain connects TRBV21-1 to TRBJ1-1; the table assigns TRBD1, which was not confirmed against the DNA. TRBV21-1 is a pseudogene locus. This CDR3 contains 12 residues. This CDR3 is CASSCRFTEAFF. In nucleotides, the CDR3 is TGTGCCAGCAGCTGCAGGTTCACTGAAGCTTTCTTT.

This clone appeared a few times. The chain couples TRBV28 to TRBJ1-2; 11 bases are a match to TRBD1. The V gene end was trimmed by 6 bases and the J gene end by 4 bases; junction bases not matched to a gene: 7. The germline gives CDR1 MDHEN, CDR2 SYDVKM. The CDR3 loop spans 15 amino acids. CDR3 DNA sequence: TGTGCCAGCAGGGAAGGGACAGGGGGTGTCTATGGCTACACCTTC. Amino acids: CASREGTGGVYGYTF.

The J gene is TRBJ1-1, the V gene TRBV14, with a tentative D call TRBD1 (5 bases). The V gene lost 6 bases and the J gene lost 7 bases, with 12 bases spanning the gap. The CDR3 sequence is 12 residues long. The germline V gene has CDR1 SGHDN and CDR2 FVKESK. The CDR3 sequence: CASSRTNNEAFF. DNA for the CDR3: TGTGCCAGCAGTCGGACAAATAATGAAGCTTTCTTT.

This sequence joins TRBV5-4 and TRBJ2-2; 11 bases are shared with TRBD1. Germline-derived CDR1 and CDR2 are SGHNT and YYREEE (reference sequence). J was trimmed by 7 bases and V by 0 bases; bases with no gene match: 5. This CDR3 is 16 amino acids long. The CDR3 sequence is CASSLATGTGGGELFF. CDR3 in DNA: TGTGCCAGCAGCTTGGCCACCGGGACAGGGGGCGGGGAGCTGTTTTTT. The whole variable domain, remainder taken from reference TRBV5-4 and TRBJ2-2, is ETGVTQSPTHLIKTRGQQVTLRCSSQSGHNTVSWYQQALGQGPQFIFQYYREEENGRGNFPPRFSGLQFPNYSSELNVNALELDDSALYLCASSLATGTGGGELFFGEGSRLTVL.